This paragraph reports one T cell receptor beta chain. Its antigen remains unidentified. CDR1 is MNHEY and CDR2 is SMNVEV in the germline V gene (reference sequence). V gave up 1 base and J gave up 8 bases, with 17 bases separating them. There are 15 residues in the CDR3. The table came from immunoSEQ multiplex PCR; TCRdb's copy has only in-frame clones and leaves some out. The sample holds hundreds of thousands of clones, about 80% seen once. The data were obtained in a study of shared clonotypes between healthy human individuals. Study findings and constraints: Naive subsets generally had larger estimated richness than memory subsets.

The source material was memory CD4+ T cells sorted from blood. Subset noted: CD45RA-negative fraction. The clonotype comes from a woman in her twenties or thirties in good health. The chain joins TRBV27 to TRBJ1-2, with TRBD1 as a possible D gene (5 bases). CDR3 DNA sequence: TGTGCCAGCAGTTTATACACGGGGGAAGGAGGAGGCTACACCTTC. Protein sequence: CASSLYTGEGGGYTF.